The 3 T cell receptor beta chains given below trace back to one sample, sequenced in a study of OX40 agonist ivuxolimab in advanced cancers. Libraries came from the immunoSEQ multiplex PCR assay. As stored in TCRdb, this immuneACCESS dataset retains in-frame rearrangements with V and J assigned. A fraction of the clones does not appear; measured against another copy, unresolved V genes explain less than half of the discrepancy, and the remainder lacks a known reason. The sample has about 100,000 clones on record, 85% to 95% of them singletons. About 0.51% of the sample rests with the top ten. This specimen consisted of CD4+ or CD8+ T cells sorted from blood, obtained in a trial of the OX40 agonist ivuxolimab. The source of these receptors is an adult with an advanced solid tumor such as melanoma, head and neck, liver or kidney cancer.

The CDR3 DNA sequence: TGTGCCAGCGCGGGAGGAGCGTCCTACGAGCAGTACTTC. Protein: CASAGGASYEQYF. This chain joins TRBV6-5 and TRBJ2-7, with 8 bases fitting TRBD2. The V and J ends lost 8 bases and 1 base, in that order; junction bases with no gene match: 4. The length of the CDR3 is 13 residues. CDR1 and CDR2 from the germline V gene are MNHEY and SVGAGI.

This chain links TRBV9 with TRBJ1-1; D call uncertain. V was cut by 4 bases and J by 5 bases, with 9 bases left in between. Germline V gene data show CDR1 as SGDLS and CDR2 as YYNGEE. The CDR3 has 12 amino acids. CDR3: CASSPLGTEAFF. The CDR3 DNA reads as TGTGCCAGCAGCCCCCTGGGGACTGAAGCTTTCTTT.

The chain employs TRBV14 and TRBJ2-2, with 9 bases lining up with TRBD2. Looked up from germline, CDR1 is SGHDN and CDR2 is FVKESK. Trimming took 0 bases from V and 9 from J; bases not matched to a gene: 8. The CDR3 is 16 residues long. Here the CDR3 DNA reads TGTGCCAGCAGCCAAGATTTCACTAGCGGGCCTAGGGAGCTGTTTTTT. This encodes CASSQDFTSGPRELFF.